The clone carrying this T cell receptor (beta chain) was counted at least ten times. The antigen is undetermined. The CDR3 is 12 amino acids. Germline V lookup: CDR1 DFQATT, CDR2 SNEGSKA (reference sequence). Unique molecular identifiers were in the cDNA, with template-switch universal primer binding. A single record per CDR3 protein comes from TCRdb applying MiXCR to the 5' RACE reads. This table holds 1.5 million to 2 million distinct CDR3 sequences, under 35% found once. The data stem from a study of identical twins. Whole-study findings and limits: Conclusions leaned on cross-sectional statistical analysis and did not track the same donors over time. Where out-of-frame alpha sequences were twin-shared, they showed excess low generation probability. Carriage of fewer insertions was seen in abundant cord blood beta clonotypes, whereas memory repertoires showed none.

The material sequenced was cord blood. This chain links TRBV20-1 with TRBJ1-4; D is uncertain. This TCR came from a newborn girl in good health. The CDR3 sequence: CSASSTNEKLFF. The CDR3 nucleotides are TGCAGCGCGAGTTCTACTAATGAAAAACTGTTTTTT.